This T cell receptor beta chain was retrieved from a study of blood T cell repertoires in COVID-19. Study-level background: Samples taken during acute and convalescent COVID-19 were collected in the United States, Italy and Spain. The analysed material was cDNA or gDNA that came from T cells, B-cell-depleted T cells, or PBMCs.

This clone appeared a few times. The method was immunoSEQ multiplex PCR; TCRdb's version includes in-frame clones alone and lacks a portion of them. The sample yields roughly 100,000 clones, approximately 77% seen once. The V and J ends lost 6 bases and 8 bases, in that order; junction bases with no gene match: 10. In germline, CDR1 is MDHEN, CDR2 SYDVKM. The CDR3 length is 15 residues. The receptor was derived from a woman older than 75 with acute or convalescent COVID-19. The source material was peripheral blood. The V gene is TRBV28, the J gene TRBJ1-4; 9 nucleotides agree with TRBD1. The CDR3 sequence is CASSPTGGSREKLFF. In DNA form, the CDR3 reads TGTGCCAGCAGCCCTACAGGGGGCAGTCGGGAAAAACTGTTTTTT. Full variable domain (rest looked up from reference TRBV28 and TRBJ1-4): DVKVTQSSRYLVKRTGEKVFLECVQDMDHENMFWYRQDPGLGLRLIYFSYDVKMKEKGDIPEGYSVSREKKERFSLILESASTNQTSMYLCASSPTGGSREKLFFGSGTQLSVL.